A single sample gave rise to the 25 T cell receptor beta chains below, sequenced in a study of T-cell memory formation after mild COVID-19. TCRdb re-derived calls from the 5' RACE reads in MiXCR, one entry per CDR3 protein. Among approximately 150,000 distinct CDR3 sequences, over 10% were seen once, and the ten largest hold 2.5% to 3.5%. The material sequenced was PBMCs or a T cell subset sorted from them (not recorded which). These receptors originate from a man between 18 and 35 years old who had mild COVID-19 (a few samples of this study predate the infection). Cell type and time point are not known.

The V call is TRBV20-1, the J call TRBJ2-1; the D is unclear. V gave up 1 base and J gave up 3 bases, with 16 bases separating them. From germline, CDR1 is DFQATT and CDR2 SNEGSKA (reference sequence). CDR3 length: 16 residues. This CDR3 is CSARVHRLPLYNEQFF. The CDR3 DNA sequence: TGCAGTGCTAGAGTGCATCGGCTCCCTCTCTACAATGAGCAGTTCTTC.

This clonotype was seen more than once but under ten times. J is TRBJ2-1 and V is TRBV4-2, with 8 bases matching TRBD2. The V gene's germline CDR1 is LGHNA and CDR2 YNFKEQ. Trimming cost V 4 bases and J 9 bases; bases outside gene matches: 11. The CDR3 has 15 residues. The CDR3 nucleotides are TGTGCCAGCAGCCGAGGAGGGACTAGTAGTGGTGAGCAGTTCTTC. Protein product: CASSRGGTSSGEQFF.

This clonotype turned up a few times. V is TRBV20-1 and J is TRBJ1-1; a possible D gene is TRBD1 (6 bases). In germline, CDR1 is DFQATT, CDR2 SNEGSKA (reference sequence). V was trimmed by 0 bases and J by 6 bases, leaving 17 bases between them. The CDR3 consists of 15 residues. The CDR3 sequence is CSARDNPGARSEAFF. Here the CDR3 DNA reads TGCAGTGCTAGAGATAATCCGGGGGCGAGATCTGAAGCTTTCTTT.

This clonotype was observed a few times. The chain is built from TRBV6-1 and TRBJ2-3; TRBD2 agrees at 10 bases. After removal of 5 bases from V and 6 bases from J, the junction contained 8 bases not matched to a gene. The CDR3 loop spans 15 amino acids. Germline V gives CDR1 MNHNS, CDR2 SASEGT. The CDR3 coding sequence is TGTGCCAGCAGTTATATAGCGGGGGGTCCCGATACGCAGTATTTT. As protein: CASSYIAGGPDTQYF.

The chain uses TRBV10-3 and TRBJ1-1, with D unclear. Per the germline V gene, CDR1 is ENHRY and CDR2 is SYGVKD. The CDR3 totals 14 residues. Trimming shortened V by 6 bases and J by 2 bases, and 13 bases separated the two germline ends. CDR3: CAIRGFGPNTEAFF. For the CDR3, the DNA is TGTGCCATCAGGGGGTTTGGGCCCAACACTGAAGCTTTCTTT.

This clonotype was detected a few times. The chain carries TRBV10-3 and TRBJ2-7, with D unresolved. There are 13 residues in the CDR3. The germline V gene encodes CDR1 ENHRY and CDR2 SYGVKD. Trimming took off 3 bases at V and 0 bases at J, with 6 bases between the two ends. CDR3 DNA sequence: TGTGCCATCAGTGAAGGAAGCTCCTACGAGCAGTACTTC. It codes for CAISEGSSYEQYF.

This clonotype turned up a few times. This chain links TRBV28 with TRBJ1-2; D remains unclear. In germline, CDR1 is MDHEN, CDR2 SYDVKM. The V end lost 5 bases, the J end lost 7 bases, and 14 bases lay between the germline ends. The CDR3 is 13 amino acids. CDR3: CASSPLAVGGYTF. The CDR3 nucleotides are TGTGCCAGCAGTCCCCTCGCGGTAGGTGGCTACACCTTC.

CDR3 amino acids: CASSGVSGGNYNEQFF. In DNA form, the CDR3 reads TGTGCCAGCAGTGGGGTTAGCGGGGGCAACTACAATGAGCAGTTCTTC. This rearrangement joins TRBV6-5 to TRBJ2-1; 9 nucleotides agree with TRBD2. Germline values: CDR1 MNHEY, CDR2 SVGAGI. V shed 5 bases and J 3 bases; nucleotides not matched to a gene: 8. This CDR3 is built from 16 residues.

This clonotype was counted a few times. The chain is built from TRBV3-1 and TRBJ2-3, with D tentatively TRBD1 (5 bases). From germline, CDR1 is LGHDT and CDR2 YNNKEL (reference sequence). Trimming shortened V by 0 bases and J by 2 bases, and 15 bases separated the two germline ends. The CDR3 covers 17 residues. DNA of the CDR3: TGTGCCAGCAGCCAAGACCGATTAGGGGCTCTCACAGATACGCAGTATTTT. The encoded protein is CASSQDRLGALTDTQYF.

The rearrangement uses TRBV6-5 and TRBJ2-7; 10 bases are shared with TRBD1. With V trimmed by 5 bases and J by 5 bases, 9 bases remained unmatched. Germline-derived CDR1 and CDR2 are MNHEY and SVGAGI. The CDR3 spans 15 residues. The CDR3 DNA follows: TGTGCCAGCAGTCAGTATTCGACAGGGGGCCACGAGCAGTACTTC. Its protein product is CASSQYSTGGHEQYF.

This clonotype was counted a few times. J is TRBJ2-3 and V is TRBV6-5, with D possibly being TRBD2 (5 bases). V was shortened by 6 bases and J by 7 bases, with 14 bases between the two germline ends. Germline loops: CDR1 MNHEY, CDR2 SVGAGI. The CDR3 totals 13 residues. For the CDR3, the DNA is TGTGCCAGCAGACTAGGGTCGGCAAATACGCAGTATTTT. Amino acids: CASRLGSANTQYF.

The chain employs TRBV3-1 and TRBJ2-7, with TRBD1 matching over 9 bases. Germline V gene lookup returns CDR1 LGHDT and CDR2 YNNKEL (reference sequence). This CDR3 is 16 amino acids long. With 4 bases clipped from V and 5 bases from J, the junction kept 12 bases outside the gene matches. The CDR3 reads CASSLRDRVAKDEQYF. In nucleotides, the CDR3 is TGTGCCAGCAGCCTCCGGGACAGGGTGGCGAAGGACGAGCAGTACTTC.

CDR3 sequence: CASSSGQPVPFF. CDR3 in DNA: TGTGCCAGCAGCTCCGGGCAGCCGGTCCCGTTCTTC. This chain joins TRBV7-9 and TRBJ2-1; no definite D call. CDR3 length equals 12 residues. Trimming left V 4 bases short and J 15 bases short, with 16 bases between. Germline V gene data show CDR1 as SEHNR and CDR2 as FQNEAQ (reference sequence).

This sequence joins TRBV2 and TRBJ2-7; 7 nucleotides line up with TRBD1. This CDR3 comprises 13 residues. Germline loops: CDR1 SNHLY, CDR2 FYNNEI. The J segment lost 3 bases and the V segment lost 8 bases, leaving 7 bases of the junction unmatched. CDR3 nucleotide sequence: TGTGCCAGCGCCCAAGACAGGGACTACGAGCAGTACTTC. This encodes CASAQDRDYEQYF.

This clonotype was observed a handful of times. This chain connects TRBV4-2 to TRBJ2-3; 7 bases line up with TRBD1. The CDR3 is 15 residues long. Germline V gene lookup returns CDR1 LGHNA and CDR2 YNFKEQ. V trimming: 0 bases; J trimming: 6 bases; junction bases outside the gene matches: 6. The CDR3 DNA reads TGTGCCAGCAGCCAAGAATTTGACAGGGCGGATACGCAGTATTTT. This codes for CASSQEFDRADTQYF.

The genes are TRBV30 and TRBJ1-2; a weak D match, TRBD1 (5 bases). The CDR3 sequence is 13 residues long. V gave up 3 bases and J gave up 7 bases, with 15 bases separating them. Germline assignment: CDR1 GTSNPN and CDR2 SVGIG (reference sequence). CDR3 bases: TGTGCCTGGAGCTTAATCAGGGAAACTGGCTACACCTTC. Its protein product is CAWSLIRETGYTF. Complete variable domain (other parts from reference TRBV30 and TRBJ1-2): SQTIHQWPATLVQPVGSPLSLECTVEGTSNPNLYWYRQAAGRGLQLLFYSVGIGQISSEVPQNLSASRPQDRQFILSSKKLLLSDSGFYLCAWSLIRETGYTFGSGTRLTVV.

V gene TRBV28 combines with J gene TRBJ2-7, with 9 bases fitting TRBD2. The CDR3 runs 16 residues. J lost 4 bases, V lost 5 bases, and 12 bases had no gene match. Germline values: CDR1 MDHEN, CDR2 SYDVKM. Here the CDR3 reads CASSGGGAGGVYEQYV. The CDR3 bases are TGTGCCAGCAGTGGGGGAGGAGCGGGGGGTGTTTACGAGCAGTACGTC.

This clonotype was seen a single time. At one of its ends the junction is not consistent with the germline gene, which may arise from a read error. The CDR3 bases are TGCACCAGCAGCTTCGGTGGGGCCGGGTTCTACAATGAGCAGTTCTTC. It is translated as CTSSFGGAGFYNEQFF. The chain has TRBV5-1 and TRBJ2-1; D possibly corresponds to TRBD1 (5 bases). The CDR3 has 16 residues. Germline V gives CDR1 SGHRS, CDR2 YFSETQ.

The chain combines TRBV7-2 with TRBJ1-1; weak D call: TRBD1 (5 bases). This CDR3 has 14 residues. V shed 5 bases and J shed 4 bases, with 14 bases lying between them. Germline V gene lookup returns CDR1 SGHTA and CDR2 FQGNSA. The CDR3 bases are TGTGCCAGCAGCCCACTGACAGCGGTCACTGAAGCTTTCTTT. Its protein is CASSPLTAVTEAFF.

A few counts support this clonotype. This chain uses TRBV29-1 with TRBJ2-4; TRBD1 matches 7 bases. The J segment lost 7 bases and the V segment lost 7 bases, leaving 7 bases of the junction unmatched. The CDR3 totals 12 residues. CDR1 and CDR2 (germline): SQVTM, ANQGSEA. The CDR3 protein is CSGQGATNIQYF. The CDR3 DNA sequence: TGCAGCGGACAGGGTGCTACGAACATTCAGTACTTC.

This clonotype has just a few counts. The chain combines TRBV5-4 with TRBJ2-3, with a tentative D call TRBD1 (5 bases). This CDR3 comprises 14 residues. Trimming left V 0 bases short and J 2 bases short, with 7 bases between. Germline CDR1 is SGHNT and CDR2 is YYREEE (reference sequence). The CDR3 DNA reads TGTGCCAGCAGCTTGGAAGGGGTCACAGATACGCAGTATTTT. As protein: CASSLEGVTDTQYF.

CDR3 nucleotide sequence: TGTGCCAGCAGCCCGCAGACAGGGGAGATCTCCTATGGCTACACCTTC. It codes for CASSPQTGEISYGYTF. This chain connects TRBV7-6 to TRBJ1-2; 8 bases line up with TRBD1. The V segment lost 5 bases and the J segment 4 bases; nucleotides outside the gene matches: 12. Germline V gene lookup returns CDR1 SGHVS and CDR2 FNYEAQ. The CDR3 has 16 amino acids.

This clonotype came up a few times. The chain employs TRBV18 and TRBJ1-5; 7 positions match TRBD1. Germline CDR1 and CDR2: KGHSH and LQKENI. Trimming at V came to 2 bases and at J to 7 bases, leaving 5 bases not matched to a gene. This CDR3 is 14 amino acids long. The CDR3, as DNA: TGTGCCAGCTCACCAGGCCAGGGGGAACAGCCCCAGCATTTT. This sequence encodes CASSPGQGEQPQHF.

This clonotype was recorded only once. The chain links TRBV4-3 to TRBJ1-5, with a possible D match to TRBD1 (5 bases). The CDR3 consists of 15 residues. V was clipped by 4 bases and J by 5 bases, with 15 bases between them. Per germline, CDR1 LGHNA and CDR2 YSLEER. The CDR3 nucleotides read TGCGCCAGCAGCCGTAAAACAGGACTTGATCAGCCCCAGCATTTT. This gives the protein CASSRKTGLDQPQHF.

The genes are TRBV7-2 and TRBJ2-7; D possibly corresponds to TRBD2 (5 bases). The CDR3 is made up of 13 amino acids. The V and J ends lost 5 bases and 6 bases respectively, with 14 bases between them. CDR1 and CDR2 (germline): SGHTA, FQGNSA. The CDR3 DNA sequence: TGTGCCAGCAGCCGTGGACTGTCGCTCGAGCAGTACTTC. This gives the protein CASSRGLSLEQYF.